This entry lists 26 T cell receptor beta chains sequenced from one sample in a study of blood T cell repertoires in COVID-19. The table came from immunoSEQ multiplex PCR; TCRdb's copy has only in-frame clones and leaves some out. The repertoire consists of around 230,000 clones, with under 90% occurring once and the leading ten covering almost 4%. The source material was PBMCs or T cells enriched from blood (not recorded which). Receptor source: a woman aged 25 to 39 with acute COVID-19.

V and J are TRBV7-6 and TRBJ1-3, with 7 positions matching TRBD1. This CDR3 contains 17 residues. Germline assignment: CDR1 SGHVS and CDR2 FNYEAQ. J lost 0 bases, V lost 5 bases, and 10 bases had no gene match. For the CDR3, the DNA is TGTGCCAGCAGCCGACAGGGAGGTTGGGGCTCTGGAAACACCATATATTTT. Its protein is CASSRQGGWGSGNTIYF.

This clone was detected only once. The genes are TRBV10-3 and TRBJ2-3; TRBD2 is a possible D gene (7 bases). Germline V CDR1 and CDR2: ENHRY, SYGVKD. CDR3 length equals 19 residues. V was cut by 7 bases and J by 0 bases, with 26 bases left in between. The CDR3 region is CAITQRGGERVRSTDTQYF. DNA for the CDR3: TGTGCCATCACCCAGAGGGGGGGAGAACGTGTTCGTAGCACAGATACGCAGTATTTT.

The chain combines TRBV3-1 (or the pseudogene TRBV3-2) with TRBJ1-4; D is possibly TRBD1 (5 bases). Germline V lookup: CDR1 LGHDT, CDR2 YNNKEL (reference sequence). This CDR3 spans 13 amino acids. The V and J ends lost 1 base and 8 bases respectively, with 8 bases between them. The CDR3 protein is CASSQGGDEKLFF. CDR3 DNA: TGTGCCAGCAGCCAAGGGGGGGACGAAAAACTGTTTTTT.

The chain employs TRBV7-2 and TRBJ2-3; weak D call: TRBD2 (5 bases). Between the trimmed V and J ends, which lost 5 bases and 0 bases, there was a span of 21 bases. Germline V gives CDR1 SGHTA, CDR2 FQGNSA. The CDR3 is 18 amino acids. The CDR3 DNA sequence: TGTGCCAGCAGCCGCCCAATGGCTAGCCCTTCTAGCACAGATACGCAGTATTTT. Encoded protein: CASSRPMASPSSTDTQYF. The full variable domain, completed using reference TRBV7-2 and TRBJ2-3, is GAGVSQSPSNKVTEKGKDVELRCDPISGHTALYWYRQSLGQGLEFLIYFQGNSAPDKSGLPSDRFSAERTGGSVSTLTIQRTQQEDSAVYLCASSRPMASPSSTDTQYFGPGTRLTVL.

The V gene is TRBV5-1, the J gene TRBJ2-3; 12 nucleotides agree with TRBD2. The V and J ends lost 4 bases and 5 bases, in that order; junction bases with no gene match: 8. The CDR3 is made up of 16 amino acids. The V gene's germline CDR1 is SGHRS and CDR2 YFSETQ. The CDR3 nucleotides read TGCGCCAGCAGCCCCTGGACTAGCGGGGAAGGAGATACGCAGTATTTT. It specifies CASSPWTSGEGDTQYF. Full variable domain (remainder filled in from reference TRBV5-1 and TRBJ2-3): KAGVTQTPRYLIKTRGQQVTLSCSPISGHRSVSWYQQTPGQGLQFLFEYFSETQRNKGNFPGRFSGRQFSNSRSEMNVSTLELGDSALYLCASSPWTSGEGDTQYFGPGTRLTVL.

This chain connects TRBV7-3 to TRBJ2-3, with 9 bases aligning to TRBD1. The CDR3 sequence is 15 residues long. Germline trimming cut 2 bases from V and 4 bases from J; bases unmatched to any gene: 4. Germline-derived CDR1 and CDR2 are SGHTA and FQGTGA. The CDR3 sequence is CASSLPGQGPDTQYF. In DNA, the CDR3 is TGTGCCAGCAGCTTACCGGGACAGGGCCCAGATACGCAGTATTTT.

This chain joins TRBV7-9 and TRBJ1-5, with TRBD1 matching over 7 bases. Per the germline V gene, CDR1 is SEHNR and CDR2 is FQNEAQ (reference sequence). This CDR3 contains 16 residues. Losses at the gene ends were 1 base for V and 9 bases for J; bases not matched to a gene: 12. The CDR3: CASSLGEPQGIGPQHF. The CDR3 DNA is TGTGCCAGCAGCTTAGGCGAGCCACAGGGGATCGGGCCCCAGCATTTT.

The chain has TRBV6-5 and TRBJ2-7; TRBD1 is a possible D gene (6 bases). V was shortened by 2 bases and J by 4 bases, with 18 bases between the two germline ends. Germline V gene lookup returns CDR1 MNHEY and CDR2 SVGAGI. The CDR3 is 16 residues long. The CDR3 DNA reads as TGTGCCAGCAGTTACGGGGACACATCCACAGGGTACGAGCAGTACTTC. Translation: CASSYGDTSTGYEQYF.

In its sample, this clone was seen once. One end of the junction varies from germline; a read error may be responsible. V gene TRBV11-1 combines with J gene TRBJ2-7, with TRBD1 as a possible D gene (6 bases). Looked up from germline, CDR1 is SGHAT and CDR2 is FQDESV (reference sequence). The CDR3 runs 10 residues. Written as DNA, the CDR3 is TGTGCAGGCACAGGGAACCGGGACCACTTC. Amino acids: CAGTGNRDHF.

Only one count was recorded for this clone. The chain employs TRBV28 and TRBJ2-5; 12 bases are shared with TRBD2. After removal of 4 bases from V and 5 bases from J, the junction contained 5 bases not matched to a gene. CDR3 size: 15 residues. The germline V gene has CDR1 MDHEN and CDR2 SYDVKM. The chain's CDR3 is CASSSLAGGKETQYF. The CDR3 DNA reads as TGTGCCAGCAGTTCGCTAGCGGGGGGGAAGGAGACCCAGTACTTC.

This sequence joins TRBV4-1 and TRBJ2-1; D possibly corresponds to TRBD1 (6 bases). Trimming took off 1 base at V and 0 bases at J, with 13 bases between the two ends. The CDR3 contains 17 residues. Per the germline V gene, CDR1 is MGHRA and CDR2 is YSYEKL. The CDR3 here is CASSQVRGQSSYNEQFF. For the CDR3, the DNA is TGCGCCAGCAGCCAAGTCCGCGGACAGAGCTCCTACAATGAGCAGTTCTTC.

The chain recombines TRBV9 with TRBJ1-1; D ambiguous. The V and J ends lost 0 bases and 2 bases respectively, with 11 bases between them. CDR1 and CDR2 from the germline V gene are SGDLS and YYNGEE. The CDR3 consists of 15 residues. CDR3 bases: TGTGCCAGCAGCGTAGGGTACGGGATCAACACTGAAGCTTTCTTT. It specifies CASSVGYGINTEAFF.

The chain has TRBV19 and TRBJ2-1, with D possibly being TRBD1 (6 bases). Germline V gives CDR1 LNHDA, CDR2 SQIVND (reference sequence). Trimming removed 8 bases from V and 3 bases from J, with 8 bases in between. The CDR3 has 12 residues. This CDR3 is CASGDIYNEQFF. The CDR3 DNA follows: TGTGCCAGTGGGGACATCTACAATGAGCAGTTCTTC. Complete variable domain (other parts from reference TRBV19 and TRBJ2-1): DGGITQSPKYLFRKEGQNVTLSCEQNLNHDAMYWYRQDPGQGLRLIYYSQIVNDFQKGDIAEGYSVSREKKESFPLTVTSAQKNPTAFYLCASGDIYNEQFFGPGTRLTVL.

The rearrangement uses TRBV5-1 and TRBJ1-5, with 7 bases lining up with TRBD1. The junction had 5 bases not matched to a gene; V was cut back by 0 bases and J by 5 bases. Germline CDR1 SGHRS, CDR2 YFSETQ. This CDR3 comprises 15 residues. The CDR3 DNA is TGCGCCAGCAGCTTGGGGGCAGGGGGTTATCAGCCCCAGCATTTT. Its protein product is CASSLGAGGYQPQHF.

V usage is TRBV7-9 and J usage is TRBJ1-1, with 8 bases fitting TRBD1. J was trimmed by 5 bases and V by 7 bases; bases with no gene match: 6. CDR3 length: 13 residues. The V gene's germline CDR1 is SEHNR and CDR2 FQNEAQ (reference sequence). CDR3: CASTGQGLTEAFF. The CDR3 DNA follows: TGTGCCAGCACCGGACAGGGCCTTACTGAAGCTTTCTTT.

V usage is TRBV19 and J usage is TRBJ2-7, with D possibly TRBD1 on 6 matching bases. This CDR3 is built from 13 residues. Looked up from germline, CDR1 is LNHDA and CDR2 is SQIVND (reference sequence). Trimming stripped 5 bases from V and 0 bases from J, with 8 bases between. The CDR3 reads CASSEGDSYEQYF. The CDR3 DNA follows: TGTGCCAGTAGTGAGGGGGACTCCTACGAGCAGTACTTC.

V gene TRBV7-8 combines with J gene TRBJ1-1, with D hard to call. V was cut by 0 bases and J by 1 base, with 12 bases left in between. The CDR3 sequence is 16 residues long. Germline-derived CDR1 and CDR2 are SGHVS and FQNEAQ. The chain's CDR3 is CASSLAAAKGNTEAFF. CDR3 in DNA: TGTGCCAGCAGCTTAGCCGCGGCCAAAGGGAACACTGAAGCTTTCTTT.

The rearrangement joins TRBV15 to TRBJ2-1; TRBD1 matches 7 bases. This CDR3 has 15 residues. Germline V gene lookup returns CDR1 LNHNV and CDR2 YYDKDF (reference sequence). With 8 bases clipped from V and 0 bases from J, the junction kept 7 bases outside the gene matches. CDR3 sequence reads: CATLPGGSSYNEQFF. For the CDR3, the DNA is TGTGCCACCCTCCCAGGGGGAAGCTCCTACAATGAGCAGTTCTTC.

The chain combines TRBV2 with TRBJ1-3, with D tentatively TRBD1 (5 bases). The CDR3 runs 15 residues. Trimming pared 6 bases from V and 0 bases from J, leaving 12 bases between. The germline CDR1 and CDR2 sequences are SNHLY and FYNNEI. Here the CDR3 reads CASRLRGSSGNTIYF. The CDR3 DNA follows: TGTGCCAGCAGGCTTCGGGGGAGCTCTGGAAACACCATATATTTT.

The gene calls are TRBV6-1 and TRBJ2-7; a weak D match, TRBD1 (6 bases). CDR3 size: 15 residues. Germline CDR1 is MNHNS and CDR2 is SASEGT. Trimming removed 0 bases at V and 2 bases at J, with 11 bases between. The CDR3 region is CASSEALGTTYEQYF. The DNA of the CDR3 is TGTGCCAGCAGTGAAGCGCTGGGGACAACCTACGAGCAGTACTTC.

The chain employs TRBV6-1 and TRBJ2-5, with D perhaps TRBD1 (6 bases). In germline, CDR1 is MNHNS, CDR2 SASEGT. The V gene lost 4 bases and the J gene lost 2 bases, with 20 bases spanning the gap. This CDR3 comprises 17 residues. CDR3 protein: CASSAVIRGSIQETQYF. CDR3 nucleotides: TGTGCCAGCAGTGCGGTTATCAGGGGCTCAATTCAAGAGACCCAGTACTTC.

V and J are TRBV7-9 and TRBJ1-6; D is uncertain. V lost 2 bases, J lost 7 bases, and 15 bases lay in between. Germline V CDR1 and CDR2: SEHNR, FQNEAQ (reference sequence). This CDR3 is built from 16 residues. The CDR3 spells CASSLNRVTTNSPLHF. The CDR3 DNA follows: TGTGCCAGCAGCTTAAATCGCGTGACAACGAATTCACCCCTCCACTTT.

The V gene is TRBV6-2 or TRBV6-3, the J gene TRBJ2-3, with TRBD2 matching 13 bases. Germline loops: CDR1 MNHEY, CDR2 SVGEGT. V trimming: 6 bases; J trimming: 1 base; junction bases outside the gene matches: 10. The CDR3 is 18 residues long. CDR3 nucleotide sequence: TGTGCCAGCAGCAAACCCAGACTAGCGGGGGGCGGCACAGATACGCAGTATTTT. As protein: CASSKPRLAGGGTDTQYF.

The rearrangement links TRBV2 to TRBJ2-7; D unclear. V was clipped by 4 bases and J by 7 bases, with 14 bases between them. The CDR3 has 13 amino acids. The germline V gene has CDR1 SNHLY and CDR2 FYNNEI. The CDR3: CASSGGVVREQYF. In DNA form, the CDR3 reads TGTGCCAGCAGTGGTGGAGTCGTTCGGGAGCAGTACTTC.

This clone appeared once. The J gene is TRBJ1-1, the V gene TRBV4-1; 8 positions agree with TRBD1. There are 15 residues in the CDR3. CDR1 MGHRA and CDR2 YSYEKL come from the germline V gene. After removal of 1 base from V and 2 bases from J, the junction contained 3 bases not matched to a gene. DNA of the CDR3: TGCGCCAGCAGCCAAGTTACAGGGGGAAACACTGAAGCTTTCTTT. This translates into CASSQVTGGNTEAFF.

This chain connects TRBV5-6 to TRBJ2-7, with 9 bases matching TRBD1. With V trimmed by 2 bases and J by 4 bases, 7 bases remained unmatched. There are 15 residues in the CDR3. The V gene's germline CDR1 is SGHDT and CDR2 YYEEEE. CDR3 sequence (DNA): TGTGCCAGCAGCTTTCCCCCGGGACAGGGTTACGAGCAGTACTTC. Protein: CASSFPPGQGYEQYF. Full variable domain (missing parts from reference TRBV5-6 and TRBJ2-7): DAGVTQSPTHLIKTRGQQVTLRCSPKSGHDTVSWYQQALGQGPQFIFQYYEEEERQRGNFPDRFSGHQFPNYSSELNVNALLLGDSALYLCASSFPPGQGYEQYFGPGTRLTVT.